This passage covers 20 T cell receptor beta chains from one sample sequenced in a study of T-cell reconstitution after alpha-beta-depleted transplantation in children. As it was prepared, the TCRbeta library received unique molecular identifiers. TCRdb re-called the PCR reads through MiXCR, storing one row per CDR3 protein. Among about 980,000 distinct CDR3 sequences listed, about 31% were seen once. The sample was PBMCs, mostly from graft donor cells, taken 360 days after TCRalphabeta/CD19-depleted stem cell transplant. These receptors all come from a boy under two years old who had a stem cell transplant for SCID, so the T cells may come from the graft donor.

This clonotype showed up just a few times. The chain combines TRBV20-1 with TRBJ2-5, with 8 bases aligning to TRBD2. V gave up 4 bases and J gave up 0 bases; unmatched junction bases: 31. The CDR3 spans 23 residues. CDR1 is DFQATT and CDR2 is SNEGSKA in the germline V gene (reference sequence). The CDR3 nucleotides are TGCAGTGCTATTCGTCAACCGGGACTAGTTTCCGATCGATTGTTCGGTTACCAAGAGACCCAGTACTTC. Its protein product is CSAIRQPGLVSDRLFGYQETQYF.

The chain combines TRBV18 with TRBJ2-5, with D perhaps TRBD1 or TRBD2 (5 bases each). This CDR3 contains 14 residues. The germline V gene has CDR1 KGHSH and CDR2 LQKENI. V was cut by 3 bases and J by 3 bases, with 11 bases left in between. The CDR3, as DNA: TGTGCCAGCTCACCCCAGAGGGGAAAAGAGACCCAGTACTTC. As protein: CASSPQRGKETQYF.

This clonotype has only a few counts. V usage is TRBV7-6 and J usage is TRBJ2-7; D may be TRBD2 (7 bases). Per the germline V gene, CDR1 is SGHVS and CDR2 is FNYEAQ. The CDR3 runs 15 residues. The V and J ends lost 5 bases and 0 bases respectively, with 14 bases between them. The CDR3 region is CASSRRGGGSYEQYF. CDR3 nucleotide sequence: TGTGCCAGCAGCCGAAGGGGGGGTGGCTCCTACGAGCAGTACTTC.

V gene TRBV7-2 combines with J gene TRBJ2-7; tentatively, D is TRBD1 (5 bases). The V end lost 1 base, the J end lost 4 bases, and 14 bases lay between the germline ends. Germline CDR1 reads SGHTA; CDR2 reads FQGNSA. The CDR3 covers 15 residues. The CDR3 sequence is CASSLEPDSFYEQYF. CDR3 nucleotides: TGTGCCAGCAGCTTAGAGCCCGACAGTTTTTACGAGCAGTACTTC.

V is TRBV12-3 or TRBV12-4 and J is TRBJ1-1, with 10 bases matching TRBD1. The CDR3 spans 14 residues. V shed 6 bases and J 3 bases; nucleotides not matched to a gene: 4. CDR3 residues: CASRETGGYTEAFF. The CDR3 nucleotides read TGTGCCAGCAGAGAGACAGGGGGCTACACTGAAGCTTTCTTT.

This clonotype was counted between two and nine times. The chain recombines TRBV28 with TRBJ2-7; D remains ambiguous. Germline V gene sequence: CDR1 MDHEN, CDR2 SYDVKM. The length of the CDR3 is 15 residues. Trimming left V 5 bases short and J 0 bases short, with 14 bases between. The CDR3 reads CASSPERESSYEQYF. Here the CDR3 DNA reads TGTGCCAGCAGTCCGGAGCGAGAGAGCTCCTACGAGCAGTACTTC.

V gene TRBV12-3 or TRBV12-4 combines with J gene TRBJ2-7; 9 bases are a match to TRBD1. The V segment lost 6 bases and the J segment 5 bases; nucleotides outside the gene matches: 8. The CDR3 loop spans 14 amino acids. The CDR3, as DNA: TGTGCCAGCAGAATGGGACAGGGCGTCAACGAGCAGTACTTC. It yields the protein CASRMGQGVNEQYF.

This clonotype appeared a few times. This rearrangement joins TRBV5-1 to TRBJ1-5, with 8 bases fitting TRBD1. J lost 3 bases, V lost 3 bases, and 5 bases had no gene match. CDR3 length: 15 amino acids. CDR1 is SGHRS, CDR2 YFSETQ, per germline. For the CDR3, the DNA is TGCGCCAGCAGCTCCGGGACAGGATCCAATCAGCCCCAGCATTTT. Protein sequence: CASSSGTGSNQPQHF.

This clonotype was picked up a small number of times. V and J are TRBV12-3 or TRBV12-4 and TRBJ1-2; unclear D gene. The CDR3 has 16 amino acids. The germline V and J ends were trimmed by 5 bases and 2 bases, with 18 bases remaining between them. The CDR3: CASSNLMGAGNYGYTF. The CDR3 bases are TGTGCCAGCAGTAACCTGATGGGCGCCGGGAACTATGGCTACACCTTC.

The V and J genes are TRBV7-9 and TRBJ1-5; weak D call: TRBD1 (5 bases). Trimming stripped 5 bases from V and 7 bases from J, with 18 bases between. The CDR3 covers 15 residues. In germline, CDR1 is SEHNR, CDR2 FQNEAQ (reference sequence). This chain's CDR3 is CASSPGAQSGQPQHF. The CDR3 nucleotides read TGTGCCAGCAGCCCCGGGGCACAGAGTGGGCAGCCCCAGCATTTT.

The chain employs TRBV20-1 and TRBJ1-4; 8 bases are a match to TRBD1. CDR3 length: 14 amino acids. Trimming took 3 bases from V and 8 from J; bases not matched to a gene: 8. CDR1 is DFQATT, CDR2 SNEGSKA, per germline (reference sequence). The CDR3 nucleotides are TGCAGTGCTAGCTCCGGACAGGGTTTGGAAAAACTGTTTTTT. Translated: CSASSGQGLEKLFF.

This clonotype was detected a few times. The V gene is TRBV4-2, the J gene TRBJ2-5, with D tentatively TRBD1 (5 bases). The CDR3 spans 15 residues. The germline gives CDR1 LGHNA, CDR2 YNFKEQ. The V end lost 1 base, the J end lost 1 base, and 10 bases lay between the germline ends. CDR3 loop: CASSQAAQAQETQYF. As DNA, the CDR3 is TGTGCCAGCAGCCAAGCCGCACAGGCCCAAGAGACCCAGTACTTC.

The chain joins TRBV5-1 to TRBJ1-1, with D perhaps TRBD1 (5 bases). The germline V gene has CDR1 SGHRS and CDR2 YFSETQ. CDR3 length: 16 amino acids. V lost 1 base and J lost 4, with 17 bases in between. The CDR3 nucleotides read TGCGCCAGCAGCTTGAAAGGGACCCTCCCCCTCACTGAAGCTTTCTTT. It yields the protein CASSLKGTLPLTEAFF.

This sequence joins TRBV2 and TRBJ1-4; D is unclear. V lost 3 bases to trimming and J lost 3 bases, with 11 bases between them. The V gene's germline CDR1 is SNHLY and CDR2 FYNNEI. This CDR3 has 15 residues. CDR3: CASSDFGSANEKLFF. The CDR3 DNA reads TGTGCCAGCAGTGATTTCGGCAGCGCTAATGAAAAACTGTTTTTT.

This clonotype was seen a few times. This CDR3 is CASSLDRGQGNYGYTF. DNA for the CDR3: TGCGCCAGCAGCCTGGACAGGGGGCAGGGGAACTATGGCTACACCTTC. The chain joins TRBV5-1 to TRBJ1-2; 11 nucleotides match TRBD1. The germline CDR1 and CDR2 sequences are SGHRS and YFSETQ. This CDR3 contains 16 residues. V gave up 4 bases and J gave up 2 bases; unmatched junction bases: 7.

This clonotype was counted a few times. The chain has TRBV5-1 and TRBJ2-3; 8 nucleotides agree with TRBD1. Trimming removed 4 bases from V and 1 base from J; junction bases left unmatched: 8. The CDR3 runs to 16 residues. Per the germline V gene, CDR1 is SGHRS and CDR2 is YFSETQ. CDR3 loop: CASSAGQVRRTDTQYF. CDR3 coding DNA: TGCGCCAGCAGCGCGGGACAGGTTCGCCGCACAGATACGCAGTATTTT.

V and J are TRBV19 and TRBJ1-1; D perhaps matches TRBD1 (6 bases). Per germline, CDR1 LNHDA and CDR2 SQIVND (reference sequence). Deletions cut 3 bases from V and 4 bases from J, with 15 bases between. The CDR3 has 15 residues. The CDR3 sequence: CASSMGHRGVTEAFF. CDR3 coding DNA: TGTGCCAGTAGTATGGGACACCGAGGAGTCACTGAAGCTTTCTTT. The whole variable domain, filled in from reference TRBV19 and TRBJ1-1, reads DGGITQSPKYLFRKEGQNVTLSCEQNLNHDAMYWYRQDPGQGLRLIYYSQIVNDFQKGDIAEGYSVSREKKESFPLTVTSAQKNPTAFYLCASSMGHRGVTEAFFGQGTRLTVV.

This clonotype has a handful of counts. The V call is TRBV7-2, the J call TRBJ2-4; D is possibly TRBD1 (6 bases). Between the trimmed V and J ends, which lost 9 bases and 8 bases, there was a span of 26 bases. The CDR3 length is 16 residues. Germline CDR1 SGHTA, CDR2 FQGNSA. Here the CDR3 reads CASDLTSGQGQDIQYF. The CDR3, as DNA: TGTGCCAGTGACCTTACCTCGGGCCAGGGGCAGGACATTCAGTACTTC.

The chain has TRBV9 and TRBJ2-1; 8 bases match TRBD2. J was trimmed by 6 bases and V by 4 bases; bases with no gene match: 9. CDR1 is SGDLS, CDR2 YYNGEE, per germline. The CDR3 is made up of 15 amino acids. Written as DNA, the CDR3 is TGTGCCAGCAGCCCAGGGGCGGGGGGACTCAATGAGCAGTTCTTC. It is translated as CASSPGAGGLNEQFF.

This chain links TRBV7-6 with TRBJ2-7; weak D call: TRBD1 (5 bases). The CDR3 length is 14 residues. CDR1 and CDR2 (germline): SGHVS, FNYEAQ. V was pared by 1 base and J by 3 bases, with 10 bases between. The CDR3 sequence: CASSLVPQVYEQYF. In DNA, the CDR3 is TGTGCCAGCAGCTTAGTTCCACAGGTCTACGAGCAGTACTTC.